The rows below give T cell receptor beta chains drawn from one sample of a study of T cells in Graves' hyperthyroidism and ophthalmopathy. MiXCR was run by TCRdb on the multiplex PCR reads, yielding one entry per CDR3 protein. The sample has fewer than 450,000 distinct CDR3 sequences, 17% seen once. The sample consisted of blood. These receptors were taken from a woman aged 25 to 39 with Graves' hyperthyroidism that later progressed to Graves' ophthalmopathy. The CDR3 runs from the conserved cysteine through the conserved F or W. The D gene is left open where the match is weak. Size is stated for part of the rows, as once, few or many counts, or as a class when the clone is expanded.

V gene	clone size	J gene	D gene	CDR3 DNA	CDR3 protein
TRBV28	few	TRBJ2-7	TRBD1	TGTGCCAGCAGTTCCCGGGACAGACGCTACGAGCAGTACTTC	CASSSRDRRYEQYF
TRBV6-2/TRBV6-3	many	TRBJ2-7	TRBD2	TGTGCCAGCAGTTTTCCCGGGACTAGCGCAATTAGCTCCTACGAGCAGTACTTC	CASSFPGTSAISSYEQYF
TRBV7-8	.	TRBJ2-3	TRBD2	TGTGCCAGCAGCCTGATGACTAGCGCTAGCACAGATACGCAGTATTTT	CASSLMTSASTDTQYF
TRBV12-3/TRBV12-4	many	TRBJ2-3	.	TGTGCCAGCAGTTTAGGTACGCAGTATTTT	CASSLGTQYF
TRBV12-3/TRBV12-4	many	TRBJ2-5	TRBD1	TGTGCCAGCAGTCCAGGGGGCACGCTTTACTTC	CASSPGGTLYF
TRBV4-1	.	TRBJ1-1	TRBD1	TGCGCCAGCAGCCAAGGCGCCGGTTTGCAGGGACAGCTGAACACTGAAGCTTTCTTT	CASSQGAGLQGQLNTEAFF
TRBV5-1	few	TRBJ1-3	.	TGCGCCAGCAGCTTGAACATTTACTCTGGAAACACCATATATTTT	CASSLNIYSGNTIYF
TRBV3-1	many	TRBJ2-7	.	TGTGCCAGCAGCCAAATAGAACTCAGCCACGAGCAGTACTTC	CASSQIELSHEQYF
TRBV6-1	many	TRBJ1-2	.	TGTGCCACCAAGGGGACTGAGATAAATTACTATGGCTACACCTTC	CATKGTEINYYGYTF
TRBV19	many	TRBJ1-3	.	TGTGCCAGTAGTACCGGACAGAATGGGTACTCTGGAAACACCATATATTTT	CASSTGQNGYSGNTIYF
TRBV11-3	many	TRBJ2-2	.	TGTGCCAGCAGCTCCTGGGACACGGCCGGGGAGCTGTTTTTT	CASSSWDTAGELFF
TRBV2	many	TRBJ2-3	.	TGTGCCAGCAGTGATACAGATTACACAGATACGCAGTATTTT	CASSDTDYTDTQYF